The 20 T cell receptor beta chains below were found in one sample sequenced in a study of blood T cell repertoires in COVID-19. The table came from immunoSEQ multiplex PCR; TCRdb's copy has only in-frame clones and leaves some out. The repertoire holds roughly 250,000 clones, with about 86% as singletons. Sequenced sample: peripheral blood. Source of these receptors: a woman in her twenties or thirties with COVID-19, enrolled during active disease.

The chain recombines TRBV7-9 with TRBJ2-5; D call uncertain. CDR3 length: 13 residues. Trimming took 5 bases from V and 2 from J, leaving 9 bases between them. The germline V gene has CDR1 SEHNR and CDR2 FQNEAQ (reference sequence). The CDR3 is CASSEGVQETQYF. The CDR3 DNA sequence: TGTGCCAGCAGCGAAGGAGTTCAAGAGACCCAGTACTTC. Looking up the rest from reference TRBV7-9 and TRBJ2-5 gives the full variable domain: DTGVSQNPRHKITKRGQNVTFRCDPISEHNRLYWYRQTLGQGPEFLTYFQNEAQLEKSRLLSDRFSAERPKGSFSTLEIQRTEQGDSAMYLCASSEGVQETQYFGPGTRLLVL.

The chain couples TRBV6-5 to TRBJ1-2; D not resolved. Trimming took off 7 bases at V and 6 bases at J, with 9 bases between the two ends. Germline V gene sequence: CDR1 MNHEY, CDR2 SVGAGI. The CDR3 consists of 11 residues. CDR3 bases: TGTGCCAGCATTACAGCAAATGGCTACACCTTC. Its protein product is CASITANGYTF.

The chain couples TRBV14 to TRBJ2-2; D gene unclear. Germline CDR1 reads SGHDN; CDR2 reads FVKESK. V was trimmed by 0 bases and J by 6 bases, leaving 11 bases between them. CDR3 length equals 15 residues. The CDR3 coding sequence is TGTGCCAGCAGCCAAGATCTCCCCCCCGCCGGGGAGCTGTTTTTT. This gives the protein CASSQDLPPAGELFF.

The chain couples TRBV5-1 to TRBJ1-1; D not resolved. V gave up 2 bases and J gave up 3 bases, with 14 bases separating them. Germline loops: CDR1 SGHRS, CDR2 YFSETQ. The CDR3 totals 15 residues. CDR3 sequence (DNA): TGCGCCAGCAGCTTCCTGCGAGGGAGGGACACTGAAGCTTTCTTT. Its translation: CASSFLRGRDTEAFF.

CDR3 coding DNA: TGTGCCAGCAGCGCAACAGGGGTCTCCTACAATGAGCAGTTCTTC. This codes for CASSATGVSYNEQFF. The chain recombines TRBV3-1 (or the pseudogene TRBV3-2) with TRBJ2-1; 7 nucleotides agree with TRBD1. After removal of 5 bases from V and 0 bases from J, the junction contained 4 bases not matched to a gene. This CDR3 region has 15 residues. Germline V gene lookup returns CDR1 LGHDT and CDR2 YNNKEL (reference sequence).

In this sample, this clone turned up once. This chain uses TRBV6-5 with TRBJ2-2; a weak D match, TRBD1 (6 bases). In germline, CDR1 is MNHEY, CDR2 SVGAGI. The CDR3 extends over 14 amino acids. V was clipped by 7 bases and J by 5 bases, with 14 bases between them. This CDR3 is CASTLTGPTGELFF. The CDR3 DNA reads TGTGCCAGCACCCTCACAGGGCCTACCGGGGAGCTGTTTTTT.

The genes are TRBV18 and TRBJ1-2; 7 nucleotides agree with TRBD1. V dropped 0 bases and J dropped 2; count of bases not matched to a gene: 12. CDR1 and CDR2 (germline): KGHSH, LQKENI. This CDR3 contains 18 residues. The CDR3 DNA reads TGTGCCAGCTCACCACCGTGGGGGCTGACAGGGATGAACTATGGCTACACCTTC. It specifies CASSPPWGLTGMNYGYTF.

This clone was found once. The V and J genes are TRBV12-3 or TRBV12-4 and TRBJ1-1, with D unclear. V shed 6 bases and J shed 4 bases, with 9 bases lying between them. The CDR3 runs 12 residues. The CDR3 region is CASSSWATEAFF. Here the CDR3 DNA reads TGTGCCAGCAGCTCATGGGCCACTGAAGCTTTCTTT.

This clone was seen a single time. The chain uses TRBV7-6 and TRBJ2-7, with D unclear. Germline-derived CDR1 and CDR2 are SGHVS and FNYEAQ. CDR3 size: 14 residues. V was trimmed by 4 bases and J by 0 bases, leaving 10 bases between them. In DNA form, the CDR3 reads TGTGCCAGCAGCTCCACAGTGAACTCCTACGAGCAGTACTTC. Encoded protein: CASSSTVNSYEQYF.

The chain combines TRBV10-1 with TRBJ1-5; TRBD1 aligns across 7 bases. The CDR3 is 16 residues long. CDR1 WNHNN and CDR2 SYGVQD come from the germline V gene (reference sequence). The ends lost 3 bases at V and 5 bases at J; junction bases unmatched: 10. CDR3 sequence reads: CASSERQGVYYQPQHF. The CDR3 DNA follows: TGCGCCAGCAGTGAAAGGCAGGGGGTATACTATCAGCCCCAGCATTTT.

The chain employs TRBV11-3 and TRBJ1-1; TRBD1 matches 8 bases. Looked up from germline, CDR1 is SGHNT and CDR2 is YENEEA. The V and J ends lost 3 bases and 1 base, in that order; junction bases with no gene match: 7. The CDR3 is 16 amino acids. The CDR3 DNA follows: TGTGCCAGCAGCTTTGGACAGGGAGGTTCGAACACTGAAGCTTTCTTT. This gives the protein CASSFGQGGSNTEAFF.

CDR3 sequence reads: CASSPNRIATNEKLFF. Here the CDR3 DNA reads TGTGCCAGCTCACCAAACAGGATTGCAACTAATGAAAAACTGTTTTTT. V usage is TRBV18 and J usage is TRBJ1-4; D might be TRBD1 (5 bases). There are 16 residues in the CDR3. V lost 2 bases and J 0 bases, leaving 10 bases between the germline ends. CDR1 and CDR2 from the germline V gene are KGHSH and LQKENI. Supplemented by reference TRBV18 and TRBJ1-4, the full variable domain reads NAGVMQNPRHLVRRRGQEARLRCSPMKGHSHVYWYRQLPEEGLKFMVYLQKENIIDESGMPKERFSAEFPKEGPSILRIQQVVRGDSAAYFCASSPNRIATNEKLFFGSGTQLSVL.

The chain joins TRBV5-6 to TRBJ1-2; 7 bases fit TRBD1. Germline V gene sequence: CDR1 SGHDT, CDR2 YYEEEE. Trimming at V came to 0 bases and at J to 14 bases, leaving 13 bases not matched to a gene. CDR3 length: 14 amino acids. CDR3 sequence: CASSLAGDRYGVTF. Here the CDR3 DNA reads TGTGCCAGCAGCTTGGCCGGGGACAGATATGGCGTAACCTTC.

This sequence joins TRBV18 and TRBJ1-2, with D unclear. The length of the CDR3 is 12 residues. V was cut by 5 bases and J by 6 bases, with 10 bases left in between. Germline V gene data show CDR1 as KGHSH and CDR2 as LQKENI. CDR3: CASSSRIHGYTF. The CDR3 DNA reads as TGTGCCAGCTCATCCAGGATCCATGGCTACACCTTC.

V usage is TRBV12-3 or TRBV12-4 and J usage is TRBJ2-1; TRBD1 aligns across 7 bases. The V gene end was trimmed by 4 bases and the J gene end by 9 bases; junction bases not matched to a gene: 6. This CDR3 region has 13 residues. CDR3 sequence reads: CASSYTGVGEQFF. Written as DNA, the CDR3 is TGTGCCAGCAGTTATACAGGGGTAGGTGAGCAGTTCTTC.

The V call is TRBV30, the J call TRBJ1-1; 7 positions agree with TRBD1. The CDR3 has 14 residues. V lost 1 base to trimming and J lost 0 bases; unmatched junction nucleotides: 2. CDR1 and CDR2 from the germline V gene are GTSNPN and SVGIG (reference sequence). CDR3 residues: CAWSDRGLNTEAFF. CDR3 bases: TGTGCCTGGAGTGACAGGGGCCTGAACACTGAAGCTTTCTTT.

The chain combines TRBV2 with TRBJ2-7, with TRBD2 matching 8 bases. Germline CDR1 SNHLY, CDR2 FYNNEI. V gave up 5 bases and J gave up 4 bases; unmatched junction bases: 13. This CDR3 is built from 16 residues. CDR3 sequence (DNA): TGTGCCAGCAGTACAGAAGCACAGCGGGGGAGATACGAGCAGTACTTC. Encoded protein: CASSTEAQRGRYEQYF.

The rearrangement links TRBV7-6 to TRBJ2-7; the match to TRBD2 covers 10 bases. The germline V gene encodes CDR1 SGHVS and CDR2 FNYEAQ. J gave up 2 bases and V 4 bases, and 5 bases lay outside the gene matches. The CDR3 consists of 15 residues. The CDR3 sequence is CASSSTSGGAYEQYF. The CDR3 nucleotides read TGTGCCAGCAGCTCAACAAGCGGGGGGGCCTACGAGCAGTACTTC.

This sequence joins TRBV23-1 and TRBJ2-7; tentative D call: TRBD2 (6 bases). TRBV23-1 has ORF status, its function being uncertain. The germline V and J ends were trimmed by 4 bases and 6 bases, with 13 bases remaining between them. The CDR3 contains 13 residues. The DNA for the CDR3 is TGCGCCAGCAGTCGATCGACTAGGCTCGAGCAGTACTTC. It codes for CASSRSTRLEQYF.

The gene calls are TRBV27 and TRBJ2-6; D remains unclear. CDR1 and CDR2 from the germline V gene are MNHEY and SMNVEV (reference sequence). V dropped 1 base and J dropped 0 bases, with 7 bases sitting between them. The CDR3 runs 16 residues. CDR3 DNA sequence: TGTGCCAGCAGTTTATTGGGCAGCTCTGGGGCCAACGTCCTGACTTTC. Translating it yields CASSLLGSSGANVLTF.